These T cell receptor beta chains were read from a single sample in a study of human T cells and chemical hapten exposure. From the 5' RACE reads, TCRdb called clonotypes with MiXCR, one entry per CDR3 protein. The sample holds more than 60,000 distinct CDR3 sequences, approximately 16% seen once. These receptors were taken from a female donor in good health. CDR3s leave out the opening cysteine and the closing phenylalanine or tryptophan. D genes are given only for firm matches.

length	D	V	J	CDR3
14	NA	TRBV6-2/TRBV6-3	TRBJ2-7	ASSYPPYRTIYEQY
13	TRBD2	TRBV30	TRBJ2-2	AWSRGLADTGELF
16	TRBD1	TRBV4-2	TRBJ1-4	ASSHITGVESGDEKLF
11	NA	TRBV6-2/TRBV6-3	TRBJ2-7	ASRHGGTYEQY
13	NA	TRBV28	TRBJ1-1	ASSTHRDMNTEAF
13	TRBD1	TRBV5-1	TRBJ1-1	ASSPEINRGREAF
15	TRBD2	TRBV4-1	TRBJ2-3	ASSQSPTSGAGDTQY
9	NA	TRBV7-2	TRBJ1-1	ASSLDTEAF
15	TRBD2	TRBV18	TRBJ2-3	ASSPTAGGPYADTQY
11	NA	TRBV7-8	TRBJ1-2	ASSSTVDYGYT
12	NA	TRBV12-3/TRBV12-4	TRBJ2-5	ASSVGLAPETQY
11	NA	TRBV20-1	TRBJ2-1	SALVGSYNEQF
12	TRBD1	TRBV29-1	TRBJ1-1	SVDKWDRDTEAF
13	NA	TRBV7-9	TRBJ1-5	ASSLGGSSNQPQH
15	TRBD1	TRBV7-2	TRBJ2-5	ASSLVYRTGEIETQY
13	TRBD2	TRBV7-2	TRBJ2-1	ASSLERGGHNEQF
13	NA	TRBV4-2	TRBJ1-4	ASSQPGHGNEKLF
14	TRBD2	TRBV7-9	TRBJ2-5	ASSTGLAGLQETQY
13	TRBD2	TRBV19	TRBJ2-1	ASSTGTSGKNEQF
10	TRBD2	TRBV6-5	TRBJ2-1	ASRGLVGEQF
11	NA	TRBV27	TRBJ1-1	ASSFLSYTEAF
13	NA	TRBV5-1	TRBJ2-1	ASSMTGEGYNEQF
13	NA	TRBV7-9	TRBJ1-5	ASSSGQSSNQPQH
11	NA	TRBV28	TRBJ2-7	ASSRTTSSEQY
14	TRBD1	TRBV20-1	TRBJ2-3	SARPVGDSRTDTQY
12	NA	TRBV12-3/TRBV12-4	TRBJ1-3	ASRISYSGNTIY
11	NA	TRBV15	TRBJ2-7	ATSSVRWGEQY
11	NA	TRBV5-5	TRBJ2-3	ASQEVSVDTQY
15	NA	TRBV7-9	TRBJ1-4	ASSLATGSATNEKLF
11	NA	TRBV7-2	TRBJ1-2	ASSLASNYGYT
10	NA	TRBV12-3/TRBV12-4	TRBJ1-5	ASEAGNQPQH
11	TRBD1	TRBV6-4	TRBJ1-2	ASSDSTGGGYT
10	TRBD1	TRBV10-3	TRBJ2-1	AINSQGTEQF
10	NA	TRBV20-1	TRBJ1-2	SALGPDYGYT
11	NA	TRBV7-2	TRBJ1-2	ASSFLNQAGYT
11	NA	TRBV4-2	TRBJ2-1	ASSQDRVDEQF
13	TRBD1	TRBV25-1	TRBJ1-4	ASSERGLANEKLF
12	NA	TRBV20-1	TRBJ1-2	SATPTGQVLGYT
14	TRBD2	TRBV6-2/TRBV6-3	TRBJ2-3	ASSYFRSGEGNTQY
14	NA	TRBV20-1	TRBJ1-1	SARDFETGAVPEAF
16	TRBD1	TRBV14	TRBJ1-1	ASSQERLNRGLNTEAF
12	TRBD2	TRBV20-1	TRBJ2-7	SASGGRMWYEQY
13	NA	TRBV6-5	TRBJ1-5	ASSTWGDSNQPQH
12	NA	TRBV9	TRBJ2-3	ASSELALTDTQY
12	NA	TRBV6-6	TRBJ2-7	ASSYGQHPLEQY
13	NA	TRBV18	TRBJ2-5	ASSPPGQGGETQY
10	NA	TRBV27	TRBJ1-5	ASWAGNQPQH
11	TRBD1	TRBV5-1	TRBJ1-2	ASSQTGDYGYT
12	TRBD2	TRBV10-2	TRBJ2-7	ASSGLAPTYEQY
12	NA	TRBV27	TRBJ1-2	ASSLGKRGYGYT
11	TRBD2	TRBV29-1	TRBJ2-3	SSREGLRSTQY
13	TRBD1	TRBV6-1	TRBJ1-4	ASSEEVTGREKLF